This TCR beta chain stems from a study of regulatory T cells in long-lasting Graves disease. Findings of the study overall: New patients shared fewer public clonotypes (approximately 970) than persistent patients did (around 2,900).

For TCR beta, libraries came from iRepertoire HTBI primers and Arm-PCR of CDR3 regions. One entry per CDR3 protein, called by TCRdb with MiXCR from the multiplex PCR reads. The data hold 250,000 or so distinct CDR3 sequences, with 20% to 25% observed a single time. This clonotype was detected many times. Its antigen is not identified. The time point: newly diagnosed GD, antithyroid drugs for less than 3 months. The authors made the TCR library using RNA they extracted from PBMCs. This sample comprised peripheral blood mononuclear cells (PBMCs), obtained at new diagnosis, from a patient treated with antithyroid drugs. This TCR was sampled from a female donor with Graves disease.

The CDR3 region has the DNA TGTGCCAGCAGCACCTACTCCCGGGCAAACAATGAGCAGTTCTTC. Translated, it gives CASSTYSRANNEQFF. This chain uses TRBV5-4 with TRBJ2-1, with D unresolved. CDR1 SGHNT and CDR2 YYREEE come from the germline V gene (reference sequence). This CDR3 spans 15 amino acids. V lost 4 bases and J 5 bases, leaving 16 bases between the germline ends.